These 15 T cell receptor beta chains were all obtained from the same sample, sequenced in a study of technical replicates of blood from a few donors. TCRdb's table, derived via immunoSEQ multiplex PCR, lists solely in-frame clones and lacks some. Found here are fewer than 45,000 clones, about 96% of them singletons; the top ten hold less than 0.45%. Sequencing was done on a sample of T cells isolated from PBMCs. These receptors originate from a human donor in good health.

The CDR3 nucleotides are TGTGCCAGCAGTTTATCGGGACTAGGGCGGTGGAGCAAAACAGATACGCAGTATTTT. This gives the protein CASSLSGLGRWSKTDTQYF. The chain joins TRBV27 to TRBJ2-3; 8 positions match TRBD2. This CDR3 contains 19 residues. V shed 0 bases and J 3 bases; nucleotides not matched to a gene: 14. The germline V gene encodes CDR1 MNHEY and CDR2 SMNVEV (reference sequence).

The chain joins TRBV27 to TRBJ1-2; maybe TRBD1 (5 bases). The germline gives CDR1 MNHEY, CDR2 SMNVEV (reference sequence). V lost 7 bases and J 7 bases, leaving 16 bases between the germline ends. There are 13 residues in the CDR3. The CDR3 DNA sequence: TGTGCCAGCACCAATTTCCCTCAGGGTGGCTACACCTTC. Its protein product is CASTNFPQGGYTF.

The V gene is TRBV19, the J gene TRBJ1-5, with 9 bases that match TRBD1. The CDR3 has 15 amino acids. J lost 2 bases, V lost 9 bases, and 8 bases had no gene match. Germline CDR1 reads LNHDA; CDR2 reads SQIVND (reference sequence). This CDR3 is CASQQGAIGNQPQHF. The CDR3 DNA is TGTGCCAGCCAACAGGGGGCCATAGGCAATCAGCCCCAGCATTTT.

The V and J genes are TRBV5-1 and TRBJ1-1; D call uncertain. The CDR3 has 15 residues. Germline assignment: CDR1 SGHRS and CDR2 YFSETQ. The ends were cut back, 0 bases at V and 1 base at J, with 10 bases in the middle. The CDR3 coding sequence is TGCGCCAGCAGCTTGGCCCCAACCAGGAACACTGAAGCTTTCTTT. Residues: CASSLAPTRNTEAFF.

This rearrangement joins TRBV20-1 to TRBJ1-2; D gene uncertain. V lost 0 bases and J lost 8, with 7 bases in between. CDR1 is DFQATT and CDR2 is SNEGSKA in the germline V gene (reference sequence). The CDR3 consists of 11 residues. DNA of the CDR3: TGCAGTGCTAGAGAGGGCCGGGGCTACACCTTC. This gives the protein CSAREGRGYTF.

The rearrangement joins TRBV13 to TRBJ2-1, with 11 bases that match TRBD2. The CDR3 consists of 18 residues. Unmatched junction bases numbered 20, after V lost 10 bases and J lost 6 bases. CDR1 and CDR2 (germline): PRHDT, FYEKMQ (reference sequence). The CDR3 region has the DNA TGTGCCACGGCCCGGGCAGGGGTTCGGCTAGCGGGAGGCAATGAGCAGTTCTTC. Encoded protein: CATARAGVRLAGGNEQFF.

The chain is built from TRBV10-3 and TRBJ2-7; the D gene is possibly TRBD1 (6 bases). The CDR3 totals 14 residues. In germline, CDR1 is ENHRY, CDR2 SYGVKD. The V and J ends lost 6 bases and 2 bases respectively, with 14 bases between them. CDR3 region: CAIRALDSAYEQYF. The DNA for the CDR3 is TGTGCCATCAGGGCCCTGGACAGTGCCTACGAGCAGTACTTC.

J is TRBJ1-2 and V is TRBV6-5; no clear D. The CDR3 is made up of 13 amino acids. The V gene lost 2 bases and the J gene lost 7 bases, with 11 bases spanning the gap. The germline V gene has CDR1 MNHEY and CDR2 SVGAGI. The CDR3 region has the DNA TGTGCCAGCAGTTACGATGGGAGCTCTGGCTACACCTTC. As protein: CASSYDGSSGYTF.

A single count supports this clone. The chain carries TRBV20-1 and TRBJ2-1, with D unresolved. Trimming shortened V by 0 bases and J by 12 bases, and 6 bases separated the two germline ends. The CDR3 has 10 amino acids. Germline CDR1 reads DFQATT; CDR2 reads SNEGSKA (reference sequence). Written as DNA, the CDR3 is TGCAGTGCTAGAGATCCGTGGCAGTTCTTC. Translated, it gives CSARDPWQFF.

The V and J genes are TRBV19 and TRBJ1-5; 8 bases are a match to TRBD1. There are 13 residues in the CDR3. V shed 4 bases and J 6 bases; nucleotides not matched to a gene: 2. Germline CDR1 is LNHDA and CDR2 is SQIVND (reference sequence). CDR3 region: CASSRTGGQPQHF. The DNA of the CDR3 is TGTGCCAGTAGTAGAACAGGGGGTCAGCCCCAGCATTTT.

The chain recombines TRBV6-5 with TRBJ1-1, with a weak D call TRBD1 (5 bases). This CDR3 has 13 amino acids. The V end was cut by 6 bases, the J end by 7 bases, with 15 bases between. CDR1 is MNHEY, CDR2 SVGAGI, per germline. The CDR3 loop reads CASSYGRGVEAFF. The CDR3, as DNA: TGTGCCAGCAGCTACGGACGGGGGGTTGAAGCTTTCTTT.

The chain carries TRBV27 and TRBJ1-2; TRBD1 is a possible D gene (5 bases). V lost 5 bases, J lost 4 bases, and 14 bases lay in between. The CDR3 sequence is 14 residues long. Germline loops: CDR1 MNHEY, CDR2 SMNVEV (reference sequence). CDR3 protein: CASSPDSPIYGYTF. CDR3 in DNA: TGTGCCAGCAGTCCCGACAGTCCGATCTATGGCTACACCTTC.

V usage is TRBV4-3 and J usage is TRBJ1-2, with TRBD1 matching 8 bases. Trimming cost V 2 bases and J 4 bases; bases outside gene matches: 6. Germline values: CDR1 LGHNA, CDR2 YSLEER. There are 15 residues in the CDR3. The CDR3 DNA follows: TGCGCCAGCAGCCAAACTCGACAGGGGACCTATGGCTACACCTTC. Encoded protein: CASSQTRQGTYGYTF.

The chain uses TRBV19 and TRBJ1-1, with D unclear. Germline V CDR1 and CDR2: LNHDA, SQIVND (reference sequence). Trimming took 4 bases from V and 4 from J, leaving 10 bases between them. The CDR3 spans 13 residues. The CDR3 DNA reads TGTGCCAGTAGTAGCCTTATGAGCACTGAAGCTTTCTTT. Its translation: CASSSLMSTEAFF.

This chain's CDR3 is CASSGGDSLSGANVLTF. Written as DNA, the CDR3 is TGTGCCAGCAGTGGTGGGGACAGCCTCTCTGGGGCCAACGTCCTGACTTTC. The chain links TRBV25-1 to TRBJ2-6, with TRBD1 identical over 7 bases. Germline V gene sequence: CDR1 MGHDK, CDR2 SYGVNS. Trimming at V came to 4 bases and at J to 0 bases, leaving 6 bases not matched to a gene. The CDR3 totals 17 residues.